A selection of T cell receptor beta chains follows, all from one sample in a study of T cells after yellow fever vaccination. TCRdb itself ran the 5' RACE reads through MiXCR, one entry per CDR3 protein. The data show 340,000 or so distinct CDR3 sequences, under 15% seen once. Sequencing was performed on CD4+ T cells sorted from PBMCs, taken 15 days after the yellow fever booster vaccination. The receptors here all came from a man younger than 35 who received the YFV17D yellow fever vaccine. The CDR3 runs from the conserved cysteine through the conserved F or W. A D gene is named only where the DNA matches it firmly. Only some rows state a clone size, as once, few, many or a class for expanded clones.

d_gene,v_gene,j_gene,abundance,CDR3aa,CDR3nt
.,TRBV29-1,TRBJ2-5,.,CSVDKFQETQYF,TGCAGCGTTGATAAATTTCAAGAGACCCAGTACTTC
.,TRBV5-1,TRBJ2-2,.,CASSLGQGENTGELFF,TGCGCCAGCAGCTTGGGGCAGGGTGAGAACACCGGGGAGCTGTTTTTT
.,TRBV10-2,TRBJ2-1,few,CASTRGLPTNEQFF,TGCGCCAGCACCAGGGGCCTACCAACCAATGAGCAGTTCTTC
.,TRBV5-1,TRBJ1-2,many,CASSLGGVDSSYGYTF,TGCGCCAGCAGCTTGGGGGGGGTGGACAGCTCCTATGGCTACACCTTC
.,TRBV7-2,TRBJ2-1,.,CASSLGWGYNEQFF,TGTGCCAGCAGCTTAGGGTGGGGATACAATGAGCAGTTCTTC
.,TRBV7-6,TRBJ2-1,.,CASSLRHGSYNEQFF,TGTGCCAGCAGCCTTAGACACGGGTCCTACAATGAGCAGTTCTTC
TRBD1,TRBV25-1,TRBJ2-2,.,CASKVTGDVSGELFF,TGTGCCAGCAAGGTTACAGGGGACGTTTCCGGGGAGCTGTTTTTT
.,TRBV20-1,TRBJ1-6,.,CSAGRSYLRESAPLHF,TGCAGTGCTGGACGTTCCTACCTACGGGAGAGCGCACCCCTCCACTTT
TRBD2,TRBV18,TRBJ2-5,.,CASSPVGRETQYF,TGTGCCAGCTCACCGGTCGGGAGGGAGACCCAGTACTTC
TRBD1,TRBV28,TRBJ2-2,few,CASRSWTGAGELFF,TGTGCCAGCAGGTCCTGGACAGGGGCGGGGGAGCTGTTTTTT
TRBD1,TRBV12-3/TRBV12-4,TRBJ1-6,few,CASSSGDRLFSPLHF,TGTGCCAGCAGTTCCGGGGACAGACTGTTTTCACCCCTCCACTTT
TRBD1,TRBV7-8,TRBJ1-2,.,CASSLKYRGTQGDYGYTF,TGTGCCAGCAGCTTGAAATACAGGGGAACGCAGGGGGACTATGGCTACACCTTC
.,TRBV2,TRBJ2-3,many,CASSGQGTDTQYF,TGTGCCAGCAGTGGTCAAGGCACAGATACGCAGTATTTT
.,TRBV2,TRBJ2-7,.,CASNAAGNWYEQYF,TGTGCCAGCAATGCGGCAGGGAATTGGTACGAGCAGTACTTC
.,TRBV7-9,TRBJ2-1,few,CASSLLGFGLNEQFF,TGTGCCAGCAGCTTATTAGGGTTCGGCCTCAATGAGCAGTTCTTC
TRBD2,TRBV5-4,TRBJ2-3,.,CASSFWLAGGPTDTQYF,TGTGCCAGCAGCTTTTGGCTAGCGGGGGGTCCGACAGATACGCAGTATTTT
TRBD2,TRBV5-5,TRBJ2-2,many,CASSLTGTSVPGELFF,TGTGCCAGCAGCTTGACCGGGACTAGCGTTCCCGGGGAGCTGTTTTTT
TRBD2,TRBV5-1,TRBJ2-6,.,CASSLASGGASGANVLTF,TGCGCCAGCAGCTTGGCTAGCGGGGGGGCCTCTGGGGCCAACGTCCTGACTTTC
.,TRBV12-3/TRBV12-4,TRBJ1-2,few,CASISGLYTF,TGTGCCAGCATCAGCGGGCTCTACACCTTC
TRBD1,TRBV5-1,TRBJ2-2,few,CASSPDRATGELFF,TGCGCCAGCAGCCCGGACAGGGCCACCGGGGAGCTGTTTTTT
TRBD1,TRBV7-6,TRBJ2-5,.,CASSLPPRGETQYF,TGTGCCAGCAGCTTACCCCCCAGGGGGGAGACCCAGTACTTC
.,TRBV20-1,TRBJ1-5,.,CSAWDGRQPQHF,TGCAGTGCTTGGGACGGCCGGCAGCCCCAGCATTTT
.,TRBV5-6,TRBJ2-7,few,CASSLTGTLYEQYF,TGTGCCAGCAGCCTCACCGGGACCCTCTACGAGCAGTACTTC
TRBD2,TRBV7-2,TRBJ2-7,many,CASSGLAGGRPSTASYEQYF,TGTGCCAGCAGCGGACTAGCGGGGGGGCGACCCTCTACCGCCTCCTACGAGCAGTACTTC
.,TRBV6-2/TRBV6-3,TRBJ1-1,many,CASSYYTREKAFF,TGTGCCAGCAGTTACTATACCAGGGAGAAAGCTTTCTTT
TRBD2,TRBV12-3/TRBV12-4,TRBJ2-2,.,CASSFSGRNTGELFF,TGTGCCAGCAGTTTTAGCGGGAGGAACACCGGGGAGCTGTTTTTT
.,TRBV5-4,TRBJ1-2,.,CASRPQEKGLCTF,TGTGCCAGCAGGCCCCAGGAAAAAGGCTTGTGCACCTTC
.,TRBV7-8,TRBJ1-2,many,CASSLTGSDYGYTF,TGTGCCAGCAGCTTAACAGGGTCTGACTATGGCTACACCTTC
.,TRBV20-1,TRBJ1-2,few,CSAPAQGNYGYTF,TGCAGTGCCCCTGCCCAGGGTAACTATGGCTACACCTTC
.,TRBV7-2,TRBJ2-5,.,CASSSVVRETQYF,TGTGCCAGCAGCTCCGTGGTCCGAGAGACCCAGTACTTC
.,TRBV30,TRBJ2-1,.,CAWSARSYNEQFF,TGTGCCTGGAGTGCACGATCCTACAATGAGCAGTTCTTC
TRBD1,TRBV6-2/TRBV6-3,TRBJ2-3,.,CASIRQGFTDTQYF,TGTGCCAGCATCCGACAGGGGTTCACAGATACGCAGTATTTT
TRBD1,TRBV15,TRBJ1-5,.,CATNPGTGGNQPQHF,TGTGCCACCAACCCCGGGACAGGGGGCAATCAGCCCCAGCATTTT
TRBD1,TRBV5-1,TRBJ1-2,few,CASSPGQGTGYTF,TGCGCCAGCAGCCCGGGACAGGGAACCGGCTACACCTTC
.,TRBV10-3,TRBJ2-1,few,CAITDSYNEQFF,TGTGCCATCACCGACAGTTACAATGAGCAGTTCTTC
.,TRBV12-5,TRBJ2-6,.,CASGLLSGANVLTF,TGTGCTAGTGGTTTACTTTCTGGGGCCAACGTCCTGACTTTC
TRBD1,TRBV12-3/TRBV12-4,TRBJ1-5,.,CASSPTGAVGNQPQHF,TGTGCCAGCAGCCCAACAGGGGCGGTTGGCAATCAGCCCCAGCATTTT
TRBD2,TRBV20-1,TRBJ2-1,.,CSAGLAGGYYNEQFF,TGCAGTGCTGGTTTAGCGGGGGGCTACTACAATGAGCAGTTCTTC
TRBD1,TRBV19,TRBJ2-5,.,CASSISRQGTTQYF,TGTGCCAGTAGTATCAGCAGACAGGGGACGACCCAGTACTTC
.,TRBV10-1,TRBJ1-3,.,CASRTAGNTIYF,TGCGCCAGTCGGACGGCTGGAAACACCATATATTTT
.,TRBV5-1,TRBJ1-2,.,CASGLGSTNYGYTF,TGCGCCAGCGGCCTGGGGTCAACTAACTATGGCTACACCTTC
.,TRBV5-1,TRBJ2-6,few,CASSLAGGRPGANVLTF,TGCGCCAGCAGCTTGGCTGGGGGACGCCCTGGGGCCAACGTCCTGACTTTC